This passage covers 24 T cell receptor beta chains from one sample sequenced in a study of OX40 agonist ivuxolimab in advanced cancers. Here immunoSEQ multiplex PCR was the method, and the copy in TCRdb shows in-frame clones only, minus some. This sample carries some 63,000 clones, around 93% of them seen once, and the ten largest clones take roughly a fifth. The sample here was CD4+ or CD8+ T cells sorted from blood, taken in a trial of the OX40 agonist ivuxolimab. The receptors derive from an adult with an advanced solid tumor such as melanoma, head and neck, liver or kidney cancer.

The chain uses TRBV5-6 and TRBJ1-2; TRBD1 agrees at 7 bases. CDR1 and CDR2 from the germline V gene are SGHDT and YYEEEE. This CDR3 region has 18 residues. After removal of 4 bases from V and 2 bases from J, the junction contained 17 bases not matched to a gene. This CDR3 is CASSPMDRHAIFNYGYTF. The DNA for the CDR3 is TGTGCCAGCAGCCCCATGGACAGGCACGCCATTTTCAACTATGGCTACACCTTC.

This rearrangement joins TRBV7-9 to TRBJ2-1; D may be TRBD2 (5 bases). The CDR3 extends over 16 amino acids. Trimming took 5 bases from V and 3 from J, leaving 17 bases between them. CDR1 is SEHNR and CDR2 is FQNEAQ in the germline V gene (reference sequence). This chain's CDR3 is CASSPPSLEGYNEQFF. CDR3 bases: TGTGCCAGCAGCCCTCCTAGCCTTGAGGGCTACAATGAGCAGTTCTTC.

This clone was recorded once. V is TRBV11-2 and J is TRBJ2-1; 9 positions agree with TRBD1. CDR1 and CDR2 (germline): SGHAT, FQNNGV. The ends lost 4 bases at V and 9 bases at J; junction bases unmatched: 10. The CDR3 loop spans 15 amino acids. In DNA, the CDR3 is TGTGCCAGCAGCTCTTCGGGACAGGGTTTAGGTGAGCAGTTCTTC. It yields the protein CASSSSGQGLGEQFF.

The rearrangement joins TRBV13 to TRBJ2-3; 11 positions agree with TRBD2. V trimming: 4 bases; J trimming: 4 bases; junction bases outside the gene matches: 10. This CDR3 comprises 17 residues. Germline V gene sequence: CDR1 PRHDT, CDR2 FYEKMQ (reference sequence). CDR3 nucleotide sequence: TGTGCCAGCAGCTCGATTATAGCGGGAGGGCCGTCAGATACGCAGTATTTT. It encodes CASSSIIAGGPSDTQYF.

The chain uses TRBV7-9 and TRBJ1-1; 7 bases line up with TRBD1. The CDR3 length is 15 residues. The germline V gene encodes CDR1 SEHNR and CDR2 FQNEAQ (reference sequence). Losses at the gene ends were 8 bases for V and 5 bases for J; bases not matched to a gene: 14. CDR3 sequence (DNA): TGTGCCAGCCGATCCTCGAGGGGACAGATGACTGAAGCTTTCTTT. This codes for CASRSSRGQMTEAFF.

This chain joins TRBV18 and TRBJ2-3; TRBD1 agrees at 7 bases. The CDR3 has 14 amino acids. The V gene end was trimmed by 6 bases and the J gene end by 0 bases; junction bases not matched to a gene: 3. CDR1 and CDR2 from the germline V gene are KGHSH and LQKENI. The CDR3 is CASSLGGSTDTQYF. The CDR3, as DNA: TGTGCCAGCTCCTTAGGGGGCAGCACAGATACGCAGTATTTT.

The chain links TRBV5-6 to TRBJ2-7, with D tentatively TRBD1 (5 bases). The CDR3 covers 15 residues. V lost 0 bases and J 3 bases, leaving 13 bases between the germline ends. CDR1 is SGHDT, CDR2 YYEEEE, per germline. CDR3 in DNA: TGTGCCAGCAGCTTGGAGGGCAAGGGGATCTACGAGCAGTACTTC. It translates to CASSLEGKGIYEQYF.

The J gene is TRBJ1-5, the V gene TRBV7-8; D gene ambiguous. Germline CDR1 SGHVS, CDR2 FQNEAQ. V dropped 5 bases and J dropped 3 bases, with 14 bases sitting between them. The CDR3 has 15 amino acids. In nucleotides, the CDR3 is TGTGCCAGCAGCCCATACGTAGGATTCAATCAGCCCCAGCATTTT. It encodes CASSPYVGFNQPQHF.

The chain has TRBV7-9 and TRBJ1-3; maybe TRBD1 (5 bases). CDR1 and CDR2 (germline): SEHNR, FQNEAQ (reference sequence). V gave up 4 bases and J gave up 7 bases, with 29 bases separating them. This CDR3 is 19 amino acids long. DNA for the CDR3: TGTGCCAGCAGCTCCCAGATTGACAGCGGGCCCCGGAGGAGGAACACCATATATTTT. Translation gives CASSSQIDSGPRRRNTIYF.

This chain joins TRBV4-3 and TRBJ2-1; 10 bases map to TRBD2. The CDR3 is 16 residues long. Germline trimming cut 5 bases from V and 9 bases from J; bases unmatched to any gene: 13. The germline gives CDR1 LGHNA, CDR2 YSLEER. DNA of the CDR3: TGCGCCAGCAGCTCTCACTTGGCTAGCGGGAGTGGTGAGCAGTTCTTC. It is translated as CASSSHLASGSGEQFF.

For the CDR3, the DNA is TGTGCCAGTAGTTACGGAGCGGGAGGGCCCGACGAGCAGTACTTC. Its protein is CASSYGAGGPDEQYF. The chain carries TRBV19 and TRBJ2-7; TRBD2 agrees at 10 bases. The V segment lost 5 bases and the J segment 5 bases; nucleotides outside the gene matches: 9. The CDR3 totals 15 residues. Germline V gene data show CDR1 as LNHDA and CDR2 as SQIVND (reference sequence).

This rearrangement joins TRBV11-1 to TRBJ2-1; D is unresolved. V lost 2 bases, J lost 7 bases, and 6 bases lay in between. The CDR3 contains 12 residues. The germline CDR1 and CDR2 sequences are SGHAT and FQDESV (reference sequence). The CDR3: CASSLIENEQFF. CDR3 DNA sequence: TGTGCCAGCAGCTTAATCGAAAATGAGCAGTTCTTC.

The genes are TRBV4-3 and TRBJ2-1, with 9 bases identical to TRBD2. This CDR3 is 16 amino acids long. After removal of 4 bases from V and 8 bases from J, the junction contained 12 bases not matched to a gene. CDR1 and CDR2 (germline): LGHNA, YSLEER. The CDR3 nucleotides read TGCGCCAGCAGCCGAGATACGGGACTAGCATTACATGAGCAGTTCTTC. It translates to CASSRDTGLALHEQFF.

The chain links TRBV7-9 to TRBJ2-7; the D is unclear. V gave up 6 bases and J gave up 2 bases, with 17 bases separating them. CDR3 length equals 15 residues. Germline V gene sequence: CDR1 SEHNR, CDR2 FQNEAQ (reference sequence). This CDR3 is CASSPGGVGTYEQYF. CDR3 sequence (DNA): TGTGCCAGCAGTCCGGGTGGGGTCGGAACCTACGAGCAGTACTTC.

The chain couples TRBV11-2 to TRBJ2-7; 7 nucleotides match TRBD2. The CDR3 length is 15 residues. Germline-derived CDR1 and CDR2 are SGHAT and FQNNGV. The V gene end was trimmed by 1 base and the J gene end by 3 bases; junction bases not matched to a gene: 6. The CDR3 coding sequence is TGTGCCAGCAGCTTAGGTACGGGAGGTTTCTACGAGCAGTACTTC. It codes for CASSLGTGGFYEQYF.

V is TRBV5-4 and J is TRBJ2-3, with TRBD2 matching over 9 bases. The CDR3 consists of 20 residues. J lost 3 bases, V lost 0 bases, and 17 bases had no gene match. The germline CDR1 and CDR2 sequences are SGHNT and YYREEE (reference sequence). CDR3 nucleotides: TGTGCCAGCAGCTTGGGGAGTCGGGCGGGAGGGCCGCGAAGGACAGATACGCAGTATTTT. Amino acids: CASSLGSRAGGPRRTDTQYF. Full variable domain (rest looked up from reference TRBV5-4 and TRBJ2-3): ETGVTQSPTHLIKTRGQQVTLRCSSQSGHNTVSWYQQALGQGPQFIFQYYREEENGRGNFPPRFSGLQFPNYSSELNVNALELDDSALYLCASSLGSRAGGPRRTDTQYFGPGTRLTVL.

The V gene is TRBV9, the J gene TRBJ2-7, with 7 bases identical to TRBD2. V gave up 0 bases and J gave up 0 bases; unmatched junction bases: 24. The germline gives CDR1 SGDLS, CDR2 YYNGEE. The CDR3 is 22 amino acids. The CDR3 DNA reads TGTGCCAGCAGCGTAGAGTTGGCCCCCATGGGGTCGGCGGGAGCATCCTCCTACGAGCAGTACTTC. Its translation: CASSVELAPMGSAGASSYEQYF.

V is TRBV13 and J is TRBJ2-1; 10 nucleotides align to TRBD2. In germline, CDR1 is PRHDT, CDR2 FYEKMQ (reference sequence). The length of the CDR3 is 17 residues. Losses at the gene ends were 2 bases for V and 3 bases for J; bases not matched to a gene: 7. CDR3 DNA: TGTGCCAGCAGCTTATTTGCTAGCGGGAGTCACTACAATGAGCAGTTCTTC. Amino acids: CASSLFASGSHYNEQFF.

This chain uses TRBV19 with TRBJ1-1; tentatively, D is TRBD1 (6 bases). Germline lookup yields CDR1 LNHDA and CDR2 SQIVND (reference sequence). V was clipped by 10 bases and J by 4 bases, with 16 bases between them. The CDR3 has 13 amino acids. The CDR3 protein is CATHGRGGTEAFF. Written as DNA, the CDR3 is TGTGCCACCCACGGCAGGGGCGGCACTGAAGCTTTCTTT.

The rearrangement uses TRBV19 and TRBJ2-2; 7 nucleotides align to TRBD2. The CDR3 totals 15 residues. J was trimmed by 6 bases and V by 3 bases; bases with no gene match: 7. CDR1 LNHDA and CDR2 SQIVND come from the germline V gene (reference sequence). The CDR3 sequence: CASSMVTSRAGELFF. For the CDR3, the DNA is TGTGCCAGTAGTATGGTGACTAGCCGGGCCGGGGAGCTGTTTTTT.

The V call is TRBV2, the J call TRBJ1-5, with unresolved D. V was clipped by 5 bases and J by 6 bases, with 17 bases between them. This CDR3 comprises 15 residues. Germline CDR1 is SNHLY and CDR2 is FYNNEI. The CDR3 DNA reads TGTGCCAGCAGTCAACTAAACAGTGGCGGTCAGCCCCAGCATTTT. It yields the protein CASSQLNSGGQPQHF.

This clone was observed once. This chain uses TRBV5-6 with TRBJ2-1, with D unclear. V dropped 0 bases and J dropped 7 bases, with 8 bases sitting between them. Germline CDR1 and CDR2: SGHDT and YYEEEE. CDR3 size: 13 residues. CDR3 amino acids: CASSLGVGNEQFF. In nucleotides, the CDR3 is TGTGCCAGCAGCTTGGGGGTGGGGAATGAGCAGTTCTTC. The full variable domain, in which reference TRBV5-6 and TRBJ2-1 provide the parts outside the CDR3, is DAGVTQSPTHLIKTRGQQVTLRCSPKSGHDTVSWYQQALGQGPQFIFQYYEEEERQRGNFPDRFSGHQFPNYSSELNVNALLLGDSALYLCASSLGVGNEQFFGPGTRLTVL.

J is TRBJ1-5 and V is TRBV7-2; D is unclear. This CDR3 region has 14 residues. Germline loops: CDR1 SGHTA, CDR2 FQGNSA. V was clipped by 3 bases and J by 7 bases, with 13 bases between them. The CDR3 DNA follows: TGTGCCAGCAGCTTTCATCCTGGAGGCCAGCCCCAGCATTTT. It specifies CASSFHPGGQPQHF.

V and J are TRBV6-5 and TRBJ2-5; D ambiguous. The CDR3 extends over 13 amino acids. Trimming pared 6 bases from V and 5 bases from J, leaving 13 bases between. Germline assignment: CDR1 MNHEY and CDR2 SVGAGI. The CDR3 is CASSRRDLETQYF. In nucleotides, the CDR3 is TGTGCCAGCAGCCGCCGCGACCTTGAGACCCAGTACTTC.